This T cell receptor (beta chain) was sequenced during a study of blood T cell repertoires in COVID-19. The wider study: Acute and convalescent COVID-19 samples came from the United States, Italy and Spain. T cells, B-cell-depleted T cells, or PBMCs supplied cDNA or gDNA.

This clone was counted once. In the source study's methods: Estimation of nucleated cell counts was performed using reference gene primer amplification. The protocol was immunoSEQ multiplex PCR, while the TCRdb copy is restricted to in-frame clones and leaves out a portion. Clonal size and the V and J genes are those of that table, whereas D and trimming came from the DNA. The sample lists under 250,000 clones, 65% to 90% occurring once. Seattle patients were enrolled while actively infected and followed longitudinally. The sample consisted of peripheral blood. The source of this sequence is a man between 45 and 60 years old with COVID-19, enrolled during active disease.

The chain's CDR3 is CASSPSGLAGAQETQYF. The CDR3 DNA is TGTGCCAGCAGCCCATCGGGACTAGCGGGGGCCCAAGAGACCCAGTACTTC. The V gene is TRBV7-3, the J gene TRBJ2-5, with 14 bases fitting TRBD2. Germline trimming cut 5 bases from V and 1 base from J; bases unmatched to any gene: 6. The germline V gene encodes CDR1 SGHTA and CDR2 FQGTGA. This CDR3 is built from 17 residues. The full variable domain, completed using reference TRBV7-3 and TRBJ2-5, is GAGVSQTPSNKVTEKGKYVELRCDPISGHTALYWYRQSLGQGPEFLIYFQGTGAADDSGLPNDRFFAVRPEGSVSTLKIQRTERGDSAVYLCASSPSGLAGAQETQYFGPGTRLLVL.